The 15 T cell receptor beta chains presented below share a single source sample, sequenced in a study of HIV-infected patients and healthy controls. No cell fractionation was done, so the repertoire covers all unsorted peripheral blood T cells. Reverse transcription used about 500 ng RNA and constant-region primers for alpha and beta. Separate chain-specific third strand synthesis with multiplexing indices produced the alpha and beta libraries. Via MiXCR, TCRdb re-called the 5' RACE reads, giving one row per CDR3 protein. The sample gives over 10,000 distinct CDR3 sequences, 5% to 5.5% of which show up once; around 3.6% is in the top ten. The sample was blood. These TCRs come from an adult in good health.

In this sample, this clonotype turned up many times. The rearrangement uses TRBV12-3 or TRBV12-4 and TRBJ1-5; D is unresolved. V lost 3 bases and J 4 bases, leaving 16 bases between the germline ends. This CDR3 region has 16 residues. The CDR3 spells CASSFIMSEGNQPQHF. CDR3 DNA: TGTGCCAGCAGTTTTATCATGTCCGAGGGAAATCAGCCCCAGCATTTT.

This clonotype appeared many times. The chain links TRBV25-1 to TRBJ2-3, with D unclear. Trimming took off 3 bases at V and 2 bases at J, with 12 bases between the two ends. Germline CDR1 reads MGHDK; CDR2 reads SYGVNS. This CDR3 has 15 amino acids. CDR3 bases: TGTGCCAGCAGTGATTCCAGCATACCCACAGATACGCAGTATTTT. Its translation is CASSDSSIPTDTQYF.

The CDR3 protein is CASSQEWHWVFQETQYF. The CDR3 DNA reads TGTGCCAGCAGCCAAGAGTGGCATTGGGTCTTCCAAGAGACCCAGTACTTC. The chain recombines TRBV3-1 with TRBJ2-5, with D hard to call. The CDR3 contains 17 residues. Germline V gene data show CDR1 as LGHDT and CDR2 as YNNKEL (reference sequence). With 0 bases removed from V and 1 base from J, the gap between germline ends came to 15 bases.

There are many counts of this clonotype. V usage is TRBV9 and J usage is TRBJ1-4, with 10 bases fitting TRBD1. V trimming: 3 bases; J trimming: 7 bases; junction bases outside the gene matches: 3. The CDR3 runs to 14 residues. Germline V gene data show CDR1 as SGDLS and CDR2 as YYNGEE. This chain's CDR3 is CASSGQGAGEKLFF. The CDR3, as DNA: TGTGCCAGCAGCGGACAGGGGGCGGGTGAAAAACTGTTTTTT.

This clonotype was picked up a small number of times. The rearrangement joins TRBV7-2 to TRBJ1-1, with D maybe TRBD1 (5 bases). The CDR3 has 12 residues. V was clipped by 5 bases and J by 6 bases, with 10 bases between them. The germline CDR1 and CDR2 sequences are SGHTA and FQGNSA. CDR3: CASSRQGSEAFF. The CDR3, as DNA: TGTGCCAGCAGCCGGCAGGGTTCTGAAGCTTTCTTT.

Only a few counts were recorded for this clonotype. The J gene is TRBJ1-3, the V gene TRBV6-1; D ambiguous. CDR1 MNHNS and CDR2 SASEGT come from the germline V gene. There are 16 residues in the CDR3. The V gene lost 3 bases and the J gene lost 0 bases, with 12 bases spanning the gap. As DNA, the CDR3 is TGTGCCAGCAGTGATGAACGGATACCCTCTGGAAACACCATATATTTT. Its translation: CASSDERIPSGNTIYF.

This clonotype has at least ten counts. V and J are TRBV7-9 and TRBJ2-7; the D is unclear. The length of the CDR3 is 13 residues. The germline V and J ends were trimmed by 1 base and 3 bases, with 7 bases remaining between them. The germline gives CDR1 SEHNR, CDR2 FQNEAQ (reference sequence). The CDR3 reads CASSLVDIYEQYF. In nucleotides, the CDR3 is TGTGCCAGCAGCTTAGTAGACATCTACGAGCAGTACTTC.

This clonotype was counted at least ten times. This chain links TRBV30 with TRBJ2-7; maybe TRBD1 (6 bases). Trimming took off 3 bases at V and 3 bases at J, with 15 bases between the two ends. CDR3 length equals 14 residues. The germline V gene has CDR1 GTSNPN and CDR2 SVGIG (reference sequence). The CDR3 DNA sequence: TGTGCCTGGAGCTCCGACAGGTCGTTCTACGAGCAGTACTTC. Its protein product is CAWSSDRSFYEQYF.

The chain joins TRBV11-2 to TRBJ2-5; no reliable D call. The CDR3 runs 15 residues. The V gene lost 3 bases and the J gene lost 5 bases, with 16 bases spanning the gap. CDR1 SGHAT and CDR2 FQNNGV come from the germline V gene. CDR3: CASSFLAKSRETQYF. The DNA for the CDR3 is TGTGCCAGCAGCTTCTTGGCGAAATCTCGGGAGACCCAGTACTTC.

At least ten counts were recorded for this clonotype. The V call is TRBV29-1, the J call TRBJ2-7, with TRBD1 matching over 7 bases. The V gene end was trimmed by 7 bases and the J gene end by 5 bases; junction bases not matched to a gene: 11. Germline V gene sequence: CDR1 SQVTM, CDR2 ANQGSEA. There are 13 residues in the CDR3. CDR3 in amino acids: CSAGPRQGNEQYF. The CDR3 nucleotides read TGCAGCGCCGGACCGCGACAGGGCAACGAGCAGTACTTC.

This clonotype was detected many times. The genes are TRBV5-6 and TRBJ1-4; a weak D match, TRBD1 (6 bases). The CDR3 is made up of 14 amino acids. Germline CDR1 and CDR2: SGHDT and YYEEEE. V gave up 1 base and J gave up 8 bases, with 12 bases separating them. CDR3 residues: CASSLTPGGEKLFF. CDR3 nucleotide sequence: TGTGCCAGCAGCTTGACCCCTGGGGGCGAAAAACTGTTTTTT.

At least ten counts were recorded for this clonotype. The chain has TRBV6-6 and TRBJ1-1; D is unresolved. Deletions cut 8 bases from V and 13 bases from J, with 20 bases between. Germline CDR1 and CDR2: MNHNY and SVGAGI (reference sequence). This CDR3 has 12 residues. CDR3 sequence: CASSAQLEKVFF. CDR3 coding DNA: TGTGCCAGCTCCGCGCAACTAGAAAAGGTTTTCTTT.

The gene calls are TRBV27 and TRBJ2-5, with TRBD1 matching 9 bases. The V gene's germline CDR1 is MNHEY and CDR2 SMNVEV (reference sequence). CDR3 length: 15 amino acids. V dropped 5 bases and J dropped 5; count of bases not matched to a gene: 9. In DNA, the CDR3 is TGTGCCAGCAGTAGGACAGGGGCTCCCTGGGAGACCCAGTACTTC. This codes for CASSRTGAPWETQYF.

The chain links TRBV12-3 or TRBV12-4 to TRBJ1-5; 10 bases are shared with TRBD1. The CDR3 consists of 15 residues. J gave up 7 bases and V 5 bases, and 8 bases lay outside the gene matches. CDR3 bases: TGTGCCAGCAGTGCCGAGACAGGGGGCCGGCAGCCCCAGCATTTT. It codes for CASSAETGGRQPQHF.

This clonotype was observed many times. The chain uses TRBV6-5 and TRBJ1-1; D is unresolved. The germline V gene has CDR1 MNHEY and CDR2 SVGAGI. This CDR3 is 15 amino acids long. The V and J ends lost 5 bases and 1 base respectively, with 14 bases between them. The CDR3 DNA is TGTGCCAGCAGTCGAACGGACGGTTCGAACACTGAAGCTTTCTTT. It specifies CASSRTDGSNTEAFF.